This TCR beta chain was profiled in a study of regulatory T cells in long-lasting Graves disease. Arm-PCR of CDR3 regions with iRepertoire HTBI primers generated TCR beta libraries. Each CDR3 protein gets one entry after TCRdb re-called the multiplex PCR reads with MiXCR. The sample comprises 540,000 or so distinct CDR3 sequences, 13% of which are singletons, and over 7.5% rests with the top ten. V lost 4 bases and J 6 bases, leaving 12 bases between the germline ends. The CDR3 length is 12 residues. Germline lookup yields CDR1 SQVTM and CDR2 ANQGSEA. This clonotype was observed many times. Time point in this sample: newly diagnosed GD, antithyroid drugs for less than 3 months. PBMCs provided the RNA from which the TCR library was made. This sample was also put to use in a study of T cells in Graves' hyperthyroidism and ophthalmopathy.

This sequence was found in a man aged 25 to 40 with Graves disease. The chain joins TRBV29-1 to TRBJ1-2, with D hard to call. Sequencing used peripheral blood mononuclear cells (PBMCs), obtained at new diagnosis, from a patient treated with antithyroid drugs. The CDR3 spells CSVGGSGDGYTF. The DNA of the CDR3 is TGCAGCGTTGGAGGGTCTGGGGATGGCTACACCTTC. Full variable domain (outside the CDR3, taken from reference TRBV29-1 and TRBJ1-2): SAVISQKPSRDICQRGTSLTIQCQVDSQVTMMFWYRQQPGQSLTLIATANQGSEATYESGFVIDKFPISRPNLTFSTLTVSNMSPEDSSIYLCSVGGSGDGYTFGSGTRLTVV.